This is a list of T cell receptor beta chains from one sample in a study of blood T cell repertoires in COVID-19. Measured with immunoSEQ multiplex PCR; TCRdb has only the in-frame clones, and not every one. The sample includes some 350,000 clones, more than 75% of them seen just once. Sequenced sample: PBMCs or T cells enriched from blood (not recorded which). All receptors come from a woman aged 25 to 39 who had recovered from COVID-19. The CDR3 runs from the conserved cysteine through the conserved F or W. A D gene is named only where the DNA matches it firmly. Some rows mark clone size as missing; the rest say once, few, many or name a class of expanded clone.

j_call	d_call	clone_size	v_call	cdr3_aa	cdr3_nt
TRBJ2-7	TRBD2	.	TRBV7-8	CASSRLTSGGPISYEQYF	TGTGCCAGCAGCCGCCTAACTAGCGGGGGGCCCATATCCTACGAGCAGTACTTC
TRBJ1-4	.	.	TRBV6-5	CASSYSRGGSNEKLFF	TGTGCCAGCAGTTACTCGAGGGGGGGCTCAAATGAAAAACTGTTTTTT
TRBJ1-2	TRBD1	once	TRBV10-3	CAILRTGIGYGYTF	TGTGCCATCCTACGGACAGGGATCGGCTATGGCTACACCTTC
TRBJ2-3	TRBD2	.	TRBV6-1	CASSARRAGGSTDTQYF	TGTGCCAGCAGTGCCCGTCGAGCGGGGGGTAGCACAGATACGCAGTATTTT
TRBJ1-3	.	.	TRBV10-2	CASGGIVGGNTIYF	TGCGCCAGTGGGGGCATAGTAGGAGGAAACACCATATATTTT
TRBJ1-1	.	.	TRBV5-1	CASSFQGRATEAFF	TGCGCCAGCAGCTTTCAGGGAAGGGCCACTGAAGCTTTCTTT
TRBJ2-7	TRBD2	.	TRBV19	CASSIDSASGGAYEQYF	TGTGCCAGTAGTATAGATTCGGCTAGCGGGGGAGCTTACGAGCAGTACTTC
TRBJ2-3	TRBD2	.	TRBV2	CASSRGLAGGPWDTQYF	TGTGCCAGCAGTCGAGGACTAGCGGGGGGGCCTTGGGATACGCAGTATTTT
TRBJ2-3	.	.	TRBV5-8	CASRVRQASTDTQYF	TGTGCCAGCAGGGTTAGACAGGCTAGCACAGATACGCAGTATTTT
TRBJ2-1	TRBD2	few	TRBV4-3	CASSQLLAEPYNEQFF	TGCGCCAGCAGCCAGTTACTAGCGGAACCTTACAATGAGCAGTTCTTC
TRBJ1-2	TRBD1	.	TRBV7-9	CASSNRGRALYGYTF	TGTGCCAGCAGCAACAGGGGTCGGGCCCTCTATGGCTACACCTTC
TRBJ2-1	TRBD2	.	TRBV13	CASSGTSGGVNEQFF	TGTGCCAGCAGCGGAACTAGCGGGGGTGTCAATGAGCAGTTCTTC
TRBJ2-3	TRBD1	.	TRBV11-2	CASSRGTGGSTDTQYF	TGTGCCAGCAGCCGGGGGACAGGGGGAAGCACAGATACGCAGTATTTT
TRBJ1-3	TRBD1	.	TRBV4-1	CASSQTGTGFSGNTIYF	TGCGCCAGCAGCCAAACCGGGACAGGGTTCTCTGGAAACACCATATATTTT
TRBJ2-7	.	.	TRBV29-1	CSVEDPQGTRSDEQYF	TGCAGCGTTGAAGACCCTCAGGGGACGCGTTCCGACGAGCAGTACTTC
TRBJ1-5	.	.	TRBV7-2	CASSLAAGHGNQPQHF	TGTGCCAGCAGCTTAGCGGCGGGGCACGGAAATCAGCCCCAGCATTTT
TRBJ1-5	.	.	TRBV23-1	CASSQSSSWGRGAQPQHF	TGCGCCAGCAGTCAATCTTCGAGTTGGGGGCGAGGGGCTCAGCCCCAGCATTTT
TRBJ1-1	TRBD1	.	TRBV3-1/TRBV3-2	CASSRDRYTEAFF	TGTGCCAGCAGCCGGGACAGATACACTGAAGCTTTCTTT
TRBJ1-1	TRBD1	.	TRBV19	CASSIRQGEAFF	TGTGCCAGTAGTATCCGACAGGGTGAAGCTTTCTTT
TRBJ2-1	TRBD2	.	TRBV5-1	CASSLSSLAGSSYNEQFF	TGCGCCAGCAGCTTGAGTTCACTAGCGGGGAGTTCCTACAATGAGCAGTTCTTC
TRBJ1-1	TRBD1	.	TRBV18	CASSARGQLNTEAFF	TGTGCCAGCTCCGCTCGGGGACAGTTGAACACTGAAGCTTTCTTT
TRBJ2-2	TRBD2	.	TRBV30	CAWGGGGTGELFF	TGTGCCTGGGGAGGCGGGGGAACCGGGGAGCTGTTTTTT
TRBJ2-1	TRBD1	.	TRBV5-6	CASSTGYAYNEQFF	TGTGCCAGCTCGACAGGGTATGCTTACAATGAGCAGTTCTTC
TRBJ1-1	.	.	TRBV2	CASSEEVREAFF	TGTGCCAGCAGTGAAGAGGTTCGGGAGGCTTTCTTT
TRBJ1-1	.	.	TRBV19	CASSSQVNTEAFF	TGTGCCAGTAGTTCACAGGTTAACACTGAAGCTTTCTTT
TRBJ2-1	TRBD1	.	TRBV14	CASSQGGGGTGYNEQFF	TGTGCCAGCAGCCAGGGGGGAGGCGGGACAGGATACAATGAGCAGTTCTTC
TRBJ2-5	.	.	TRBV2	CASHSRGETQYF	TGTGCCAGCCACAGCAGGGGAGAGACCCAGTACTTC
TRBJ2-2	TRBD1	.	TRBV10-3	CAISTSGQGGTGELFF	TGTGCCATCAGTACCTCCGGACAGGGTGGGACCGGGGAGCTGTTTTTT
TRBJ1-5	TRBD1	once	TRBV19	CASRGTGQLNQPQHF	TGTGCCAGTAGGGGGACGGGACAGCTAAATCAGCCCCAGCATTTT
TRBJ1-4	TRBD1	.	TRBV30	CASFPRGRDEKLFF	TGTGCCTCTTTCCCGAGGGGGCGGGATGAAAAACTGTTTTTT
TRBJ1-3	.	once	TRBV28	CASPPAGVWGSGNTIYF	TGTGCCAGCCCCCCCGCCGGGGTGTGGGGCTCTGGAAACACCATATATTTT
TRBJ2-3	TRBD1	once	TRBV7-8	CASFDRASTDTQYF	TGTGCCAGCTTTGACAGGGCGAGCACAGATACGCAGTATTTT
TRBJ1-6	TRBD1	.	TRBV5-1	CASSLSGQFDSPLHF	TGCGCCAGCAGCTTGTCGGGACAGTTCGATTCACCCCTCCACTTT
TRBJ1-2	TRBD1	.	TRBV6-5	CASSTPGQGHGYTF	TGTGCCAGCAGCACCCCCGGACAGGGCCATGGCTACACCTTC
TRBJ1-2	.	few	TRBV6-5	CASSPLLTGRVGYTF	TGTGCCAGCAGTCCCCTCCTCACAGGGAGGGTTGGCTACACCTTC
TRBJ1-1	.	.	TRBV29-1	CSVEDRPGQSNTEAFF	TGCAGCGTTGAAGATCGCCCGGGACAATCGAACACTGAAGCTTTCTTT
TRBJ1-5	.	.	TRBV5-5	CASSLTGQSNQPQHF	TGTGCCAGCAGCTTGACCGGACAATCCAATCAGCCCCAGCATTTT
TRBJ2-2	TRBD2	.	TRBV9	CASSAQGGGAPGELFF	TGTGCCAGCAGCGCCCAGGGCGGGGGGGCTCCCGGGGAGCTGTTTTTT
TRBJ1-5	.	.	TRBV21-1	CASTPLRQGSQPQHF	TGTGCCAGCACCCCGTTAAGACAGGGGAGTCAGCCCCAGCATTTT
TRBJ1-1	.	.	TRBV20-1	CSARDGWEAFF	TGCAGTGCTAGAGATGGTTGGGAGGCTTTCTTT
TRBJ1-6	.	.	TRBV12-3/TRBV12-4	CASSTRALPLHF	TGTGCCAGCAGCACCAGGGCCCTACCCCTCCACTTT